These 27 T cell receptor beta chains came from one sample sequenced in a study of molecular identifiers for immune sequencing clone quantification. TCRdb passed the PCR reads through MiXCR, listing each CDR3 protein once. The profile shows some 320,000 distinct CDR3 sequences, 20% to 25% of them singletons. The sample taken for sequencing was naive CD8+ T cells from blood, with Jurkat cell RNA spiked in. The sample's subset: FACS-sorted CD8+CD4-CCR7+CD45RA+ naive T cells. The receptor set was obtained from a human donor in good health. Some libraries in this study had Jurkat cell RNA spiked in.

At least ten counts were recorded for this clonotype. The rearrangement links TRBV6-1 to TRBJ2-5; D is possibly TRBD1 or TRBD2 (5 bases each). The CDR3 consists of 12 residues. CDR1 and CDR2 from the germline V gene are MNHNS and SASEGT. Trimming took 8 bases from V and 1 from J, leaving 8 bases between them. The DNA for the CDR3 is TGTGCCAGCGGGGGATTCCAAGAGACCCAGTACTTC. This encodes CASGGFQETQYF.

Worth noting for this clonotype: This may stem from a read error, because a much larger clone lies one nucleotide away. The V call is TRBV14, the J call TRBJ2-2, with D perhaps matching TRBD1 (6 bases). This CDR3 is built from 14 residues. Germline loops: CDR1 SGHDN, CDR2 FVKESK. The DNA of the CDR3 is TGTGCCTGCAGCCCCCTGGGGGCTCCCGGGGAGCTGTTTTTT. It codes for CACSPLGAPGELFF.

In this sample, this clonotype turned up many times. The CDR3 here is CSARVGTGRFEQYF. Written as DNA, the CDR3 is TGCAGTGCTAGAGTGGGGACAGGGCGGTTTGAGCAGTACTTC. The chain combines TRBV20-1 with TRBJ2-7; 9 positions match TRBD1. V was clipped by 1 base and J by 7 bases; unmatched bases: 8. This CDR3 has 14 amino acids. Germline V gene lookup returns CDR1 DFQATT and CDR2 SNEGSKA (reference sequence).

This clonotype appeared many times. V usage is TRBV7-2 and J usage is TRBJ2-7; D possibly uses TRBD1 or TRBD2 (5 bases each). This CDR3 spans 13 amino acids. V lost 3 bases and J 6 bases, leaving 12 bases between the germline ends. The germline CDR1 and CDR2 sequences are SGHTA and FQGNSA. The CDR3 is CASSFEGPSEQYF. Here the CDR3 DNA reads TGTGCCAGCAGCTTTGAGGGGCCCAGCGAGCAGTACTTC.

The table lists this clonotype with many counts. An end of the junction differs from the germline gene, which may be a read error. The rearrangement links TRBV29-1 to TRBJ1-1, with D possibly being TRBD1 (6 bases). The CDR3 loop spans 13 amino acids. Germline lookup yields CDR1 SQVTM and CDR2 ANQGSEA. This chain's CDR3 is CSVVGGADTGAFF. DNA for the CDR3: TGCAGCGTCGTGGGGGGGGCGGACACTGGAGCTTTCTTT.

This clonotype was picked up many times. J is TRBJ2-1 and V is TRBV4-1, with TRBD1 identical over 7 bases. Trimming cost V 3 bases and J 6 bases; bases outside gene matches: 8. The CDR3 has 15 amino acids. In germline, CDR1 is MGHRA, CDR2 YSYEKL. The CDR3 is CASSHEPTGRNEQFF. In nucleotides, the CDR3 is TGCGCCAGCAGCCACGAACCGACAGGGCGCAATGAGCAGTTCTTC.

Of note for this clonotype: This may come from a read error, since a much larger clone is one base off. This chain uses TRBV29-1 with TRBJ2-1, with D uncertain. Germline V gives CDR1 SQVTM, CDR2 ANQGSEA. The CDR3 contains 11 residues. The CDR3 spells CSVDEYAERFF. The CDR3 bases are TGCAGCGTCGACGAGTATGCTGAGCGGTTCTTC.

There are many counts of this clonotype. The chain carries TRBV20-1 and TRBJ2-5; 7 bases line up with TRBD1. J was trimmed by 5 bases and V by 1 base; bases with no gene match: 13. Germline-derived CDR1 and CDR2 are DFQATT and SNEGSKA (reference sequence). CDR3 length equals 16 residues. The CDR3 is CSARVFGTALGETQYF. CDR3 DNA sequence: TGCAGTGCTAGAGTGTTCGGGACAGCATTGGGCGAGACCCAGTACTTC.

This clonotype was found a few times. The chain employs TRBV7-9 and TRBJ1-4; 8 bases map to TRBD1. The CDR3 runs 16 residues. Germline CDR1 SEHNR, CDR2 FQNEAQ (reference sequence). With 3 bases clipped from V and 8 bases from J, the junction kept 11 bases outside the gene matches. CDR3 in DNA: TGTGCCAGCAGCTTTAGCTTGGACAGGGACGGGGAAAAACTGTTTTTT. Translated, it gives CASSFSLDRDGEKLFF.

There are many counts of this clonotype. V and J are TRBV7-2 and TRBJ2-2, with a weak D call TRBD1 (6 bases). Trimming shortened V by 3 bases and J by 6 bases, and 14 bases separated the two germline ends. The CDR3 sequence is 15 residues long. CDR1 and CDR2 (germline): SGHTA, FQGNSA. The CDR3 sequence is CASSFWGRPAGELFF. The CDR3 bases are TGTGCCAGCAGCTTCTGGGGGCGCCCGGCCGGGGAGCTGTTTTTT.

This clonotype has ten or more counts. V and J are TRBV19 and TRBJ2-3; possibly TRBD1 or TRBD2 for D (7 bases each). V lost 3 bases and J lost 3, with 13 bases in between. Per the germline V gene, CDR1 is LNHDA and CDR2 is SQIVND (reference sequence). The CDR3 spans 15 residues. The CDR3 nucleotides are TGTGCCAGTAGTATCGCGCAGGGGGGGACAGATACGCAGTATTTT. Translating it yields CASSIAQGGTDTQYF.

The CDR3 region is CASRKNTGFTEAFF. CDR3 bases: TGTGCCAGCAGGAAGAATACAGGGTTCACTGAAGCTTTCTTT. The V and J genes are TRBV27 and TRBJ1-1; TRBD1 might be the D (6 bases). The V gene lost 6 bases and the J gene lost 4 bases, with 15 bases spanning the gap. This CDR3 is built from 14 residues. Germline V gene sequence: CDR1 MNHEY, CDR2 SMNVEV (reference sequence).

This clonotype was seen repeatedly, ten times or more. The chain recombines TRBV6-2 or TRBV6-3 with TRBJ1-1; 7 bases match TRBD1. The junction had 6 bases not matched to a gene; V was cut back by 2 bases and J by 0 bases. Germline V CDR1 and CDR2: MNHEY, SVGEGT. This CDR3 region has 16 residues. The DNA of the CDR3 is TGTGCCAGCAGTTACCCGACAGGGTTACTGAACACTGAAGCTTTCTTT. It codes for CASSYPTGLLNTEAFF.

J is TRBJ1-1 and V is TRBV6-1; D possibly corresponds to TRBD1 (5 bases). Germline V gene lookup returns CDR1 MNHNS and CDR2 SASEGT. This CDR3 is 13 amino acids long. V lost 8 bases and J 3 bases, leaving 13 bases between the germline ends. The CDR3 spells CASWGFSHTEAFF. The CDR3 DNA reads TGTGCCAGCTGGGGGTTCTCGCACACTGAAGCTTTCTTT.

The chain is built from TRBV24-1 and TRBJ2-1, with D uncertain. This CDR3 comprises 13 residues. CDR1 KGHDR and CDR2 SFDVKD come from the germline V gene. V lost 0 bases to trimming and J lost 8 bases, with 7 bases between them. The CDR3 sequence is CATSDLLEHEQFF. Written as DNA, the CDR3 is TGTGCCACCAGTGATTTGTTAGAACATGAGCAGTTCTTC.

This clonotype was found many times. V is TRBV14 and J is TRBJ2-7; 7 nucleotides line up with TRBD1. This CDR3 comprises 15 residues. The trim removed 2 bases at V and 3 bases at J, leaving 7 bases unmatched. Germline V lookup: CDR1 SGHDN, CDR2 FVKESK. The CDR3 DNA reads TGTGCCAGCAGCCAACGACAGGGCCGGAGCTACGAGCAGTACTTC. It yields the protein CASSQRQGRSYEQYF.

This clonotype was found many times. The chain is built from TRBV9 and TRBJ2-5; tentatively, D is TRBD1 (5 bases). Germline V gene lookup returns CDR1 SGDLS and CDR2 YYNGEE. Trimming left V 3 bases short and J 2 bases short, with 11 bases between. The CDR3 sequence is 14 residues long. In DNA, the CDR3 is TGTGCCAGCAGCGACGGACAAAATCAAGAGACCCAGTACTTC. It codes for CASSDGQNQETQYF.

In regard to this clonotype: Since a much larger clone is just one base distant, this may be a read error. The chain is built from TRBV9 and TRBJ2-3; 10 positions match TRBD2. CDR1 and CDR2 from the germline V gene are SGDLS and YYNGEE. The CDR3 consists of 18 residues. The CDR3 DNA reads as TGTGGCAGCAGCACTGCGTCTAGCGGGAGCGTACTTAGTGATACGCAGTATTTT. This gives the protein CGSSTASSGSVLSDTQYF.

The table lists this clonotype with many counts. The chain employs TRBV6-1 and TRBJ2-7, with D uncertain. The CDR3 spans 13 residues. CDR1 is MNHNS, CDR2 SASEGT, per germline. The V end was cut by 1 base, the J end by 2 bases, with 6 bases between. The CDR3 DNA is TGTGCCAGCAGTGAAGGGTTAACCTACGAGCAGTACTTC. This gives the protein CASSEGLTYEQYF.

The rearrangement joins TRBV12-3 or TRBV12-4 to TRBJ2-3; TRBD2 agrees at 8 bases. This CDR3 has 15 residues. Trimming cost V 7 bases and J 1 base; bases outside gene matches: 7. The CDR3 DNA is TGTGCCAGCACCCGGGGGGGGTCTGGCACAGATACGCAGTATTTT. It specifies CASTRGGSGTDTQYF.

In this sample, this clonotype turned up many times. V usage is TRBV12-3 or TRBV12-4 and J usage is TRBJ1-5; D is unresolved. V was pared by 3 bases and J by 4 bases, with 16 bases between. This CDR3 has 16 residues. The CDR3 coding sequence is TGTGCCAGCAGTTTCGGTGTTACTCAGACTAATCAGCCCCAGCATTTT. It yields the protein CASSFGVTQTNQPQHF.

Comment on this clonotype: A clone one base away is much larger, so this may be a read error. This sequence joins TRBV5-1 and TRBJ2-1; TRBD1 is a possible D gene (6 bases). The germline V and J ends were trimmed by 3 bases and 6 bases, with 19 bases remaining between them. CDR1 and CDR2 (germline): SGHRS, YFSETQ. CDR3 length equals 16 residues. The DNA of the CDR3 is TGCGCCAGCAGCTGGACAGCCCCTGGGCCCCGCAATGAGCAGTTCTTC. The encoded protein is CASSWTAPGPRNEQFF. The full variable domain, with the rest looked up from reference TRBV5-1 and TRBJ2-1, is KAGVTQTPRYLIKTRGQQVTLSCSPISGHRSVSWYQQTPGQGLQFLFEYFSETQRNKGNFPGRFSGRQFSNSRSEMNVSTLELGDSALYLCASSWTAPGPRNEQFFGPGTRLTVL.

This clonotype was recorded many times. The CDR3 loop reads CASSFLVRISGNTIYF. As DNA, the CDR3 is TGTGCCAGCAGTTTTTTGGTTCGGATCTCTGGAAACACCATATATTTT. The V gene is TRBV12-3 or TRBV12-4, the J gene TRBJ1-3; D remains unclear. The CDR3 extends over 16 amino acids. V was cut by 3 bases and J by 0 bases, with 12 bases left in between.

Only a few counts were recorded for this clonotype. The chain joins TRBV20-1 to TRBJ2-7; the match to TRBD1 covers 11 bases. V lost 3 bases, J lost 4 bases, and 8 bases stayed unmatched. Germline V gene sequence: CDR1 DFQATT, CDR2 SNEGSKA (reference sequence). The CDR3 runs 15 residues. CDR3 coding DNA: TGCAGTGCTAGGGATAGGGACAGGGGGATTTACGAGCAGTACTTC. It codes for CSARDRDRGIYEQYF.

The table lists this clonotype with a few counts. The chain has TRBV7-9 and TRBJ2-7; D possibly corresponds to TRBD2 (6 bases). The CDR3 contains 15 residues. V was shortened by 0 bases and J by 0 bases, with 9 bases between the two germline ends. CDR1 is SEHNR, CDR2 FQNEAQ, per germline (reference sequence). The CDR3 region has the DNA TGTGCCAGCAGCTTAGCTGTCGGGAGCTCCTACGAGCAGTACTTC. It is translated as CASSLAVGSSYEQYF.

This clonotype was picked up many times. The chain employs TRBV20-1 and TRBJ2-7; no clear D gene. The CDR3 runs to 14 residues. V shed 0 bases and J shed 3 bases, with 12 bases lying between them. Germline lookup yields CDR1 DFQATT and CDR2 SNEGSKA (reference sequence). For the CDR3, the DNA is TGCAGTGCTAGAGATTCGTTGGCGATCTACGAGCAGTACTTC. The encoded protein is CSARDSLAIYEQYF.

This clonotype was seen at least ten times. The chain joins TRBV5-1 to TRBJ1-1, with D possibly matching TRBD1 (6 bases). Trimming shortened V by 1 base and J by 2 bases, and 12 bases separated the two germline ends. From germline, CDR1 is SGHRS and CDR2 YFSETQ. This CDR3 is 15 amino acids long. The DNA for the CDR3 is TGCGCCAGCAGCTTGCTTAAGGGGGGCAACACTGAAGCTTTCTTT. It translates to CASSLLKGGNTEAFF.